These T cell receptor beta chains were read from a single sample in a study of blood T cell repertoires in COVID-19. The protocol was immunoSEQ multiplex PCR, while the TCRdb copy is restricted to in-frame clones and leaves out a portion. The table has around 130,000 clones, around 89% seen once; the top ten hold less than 20%. The source material was peripheral blood. The receptors were gathered from a man aged 50 to 59 with active or convalescent COVID-19. CDR3s include the opening cysteine and the closing phenylalanine or tryptophan. D genes are given only for firm matches. Part of the rows lack a size; the others show once, few, many or a class for expanded clones.

cdr3_nt | cdr3_aa | j_call | d_call | clone_size | v_call
TGTGCCAGCAGCTTAGCCTACGGTCCCCAGGGGTTAAACACTGAAGCTTTCTTT | CASSLAYGPQGLNTEAFF | TRBJ1-1 | NA | NA | TRBV11-2
TGCGCCAGCAGTGCCTCAGGATCACCCCTCCACTTT | CASSASGSPLHF | TRBJ1-6 | NA | once | TRBV10-1
TGTGCCAGCAGCTTGACAGGGGGAACCGGGGAGCTGTTTTTT | CASSLTGGTGELFF | TRBJ2-2 | TRBD1 | few | TRBV11-3
TGCGCCAGCAGCCAATCGGGGGACCCCCGGGAGACCCAGTACTTC | CASSQSGDPRETQYF | TRBJ2-5 | NA | NA | TRBV4-3
TGTGCCAGCAGTCCCCTGGGCGTTGGACTAGCGGGAGACTACGAGCAGTACTTC | CASSPLGVGLAGDYEQYF | TRBJ2-7 | TRBD2 | NA | TRBV6-6
TGTGCCAGCAGCTTACACATAACCTCCTACGAGCAGTACTTC | CASSLHITSYEQYF | TRBJ2-7 | NA | NA | TRBV5-5
TGCGCCAGCAACCCTGGGGGGGGGACAGATACGCAGTATTTT | CASNPGGGTDTQYF | TRBJ2-3 | TRBD2 | once | TRBV5-1
TGCGCCAGCAGCCAAGTTAAACGGAGGGCGGGGAATGAAAAACTGTTTTTT | CASSQVKRRAGNEKLFF | TRBJ1-4 | NA | NA | TRBV4-3
TGTGCCAGCAGCTTGGGGACAGGGGGTTTGAATGAGCAGTTCTTC | CASSLGTGGLNEQFF | TRBJ2-1 | TRBD1 | NA | TRBV5-6
TGTGCCAGCAGCCCTCTAACGCTAGCGGGGGCCAATGAGCAGTTCTTC | CASSPLTLAGANEQFF | TRBJ2-1 | TRBD2 | NA | TRBV11-2
TGTGCCAGCAGCGTAGGAGGCCGCAGAGGCAGTTCCTATAATTCACCCCTCCACTTT | CASSVGGRRGSSYNSPLHF | TRBJ1-6 | NA | NA | TRBV9
TGTGCCACCACCTTTAGTTGGAGCACAGATACGCAGTATTTT | CATTFSWSTDTQYF | TRBJ2-3 | NA | NA | TRBV28
TGTGCCATCGCCGAGAACAGGGGGTACCTGGTCGAGCAGTACTTC | CAIAENRGYLVEQYF | TRBJ2-7 | TRBD1 | NA | TRBV15
TGCAGCGGTATCAGGGGACACACCGGGGAGCTGTTTTTT | CSGIRGHTGELFF | TRBJ2-2 | NA | NA | TRBV29-1
TGTGCCACCAGTGATGCAGGGGGTTATGGCTACACCTTC | CATSDAGGYGYTF | TRBJ1-2 | TRBD1 | NA | TRBV24-1
TGTGCCAGTAGTATACGCGACAGTCCCTACGAGCAGTACTTC | CASSIRDSPYEQYF | TRBJ2-7 | NA | NA | TRBV19
TGTGCCATACAGGGACAGAACAATCAGCCCCAGCATTTT | CAIQGQNNQPQHF | TRBJ1-5 | TRBD1 | NA | TRBV10-3
TGTGCCAGCAGCTTGTTAAGTGGCATCCCCTACGAGCAGTACTTC | CASSLLSGIPYEQYF | TRBJ2-7 | NA | NA | TRBV5-6
TGTGCCAGCAGCTCATATCAGGGGTCTCGGCAGCCCCAGCATTTT | CASSSYQGSRQPQHF | TRBJ1-5 | NA | NA | TRBV5-8
TGTGCCAGTAGTACCGAGAGGGCTAGCGGGAATTACGAGCAGTACTTC | CASSTERASGNYEQYF | TRBJ2-7 | TRBD2 | few | TRBV19
TGCGCCAGCAGCTTGGGACAGGGGGCGGGTCAGCCCCAGCATTTT | CASSLGQGAGQPQHF | TRBJ1-5 | TRBD1 | NA | TRBV5-1
TGTGCCAGCTCACCACCGGGTACAGCCGGAAACACCATATATTTT | CASSPPGTAGNTIYF | TRBJ1-3 | NA | NA | TRBV18
TGTGCCAGCAGCTTGAACAGGGGTGGTAATTCACCCCTCCACTTT | CASSLNRGGNSPLHF | TRBJ1-6 | TRBD1 | NA | TRBV5-4
TGTGCCAGTAGTCTCGGTCGGGACACTGAAGCTTTCTTT | CASSLGRDTEAFF | TRBJ1-1 | NA | NA | TRBV19
TGTGCCAGCAGCTTAGGTGGGCCCCAAGAGACCCAGTACTTC | CASSLGGPQETQYF | TRBJ2-5 | NA | NA | TRBV7-2
TGCGCCAGCAGCTTAGGGGGCGTATACAATGAGCAGTTCTTC | CASSLGGVYNEQFF | TRBJ2-1 | TRBD1 | once | TRBV5-1
TGTGCCAGCAGCACAAGCCGGGACAGACCCACAGATACGCAGTATTTT | CASSTSRDRPTDTQYF | TRBJ2-3 | TRBD1 | NA | TRBV5-4
TGTGCCAGCAGCTTAGGACAGGGGGGCGAAAAACTGTTTTTT | CASSLGQGGEKLFF | TRBJ1-4 | TRBD1 | NA | TRBV7-2
TGTGCCAGCAGTTTTTCCCGCCGGGACAGCTACGAGCAGTACTTC | CASSFSRRDSYEQYF | TRBJ2-7 | TRBD1 | few | TRBV6-5
TGTGCCAGCAGTTATTCGCCGGGACAGGGGATCTCTGGGGCCAACGTCCTGACTTTC | CASSYSPGQGISGANVLTF | TRBJ2-6 | TRBD1 | few | TRBV6-2/TRBV6-3
TGTGCCAGCAGTTTACCACAGGGGTCGTCCTACGAGCAGTACTTC | CASSLPQGSSYEQYF | TRBJ2-7 | TRBD1 | NA | TRBV28
TGTGCCTGGAGTGTTCAGGGGAACACTGAAGCTTTCTTT | CAWSVQGNTEAFF | TRBJ1-1 | NA | NA | TRBV30
TGTGCCACTAGGTTTCTGACAGGGGGCGCGTCGGGAAACACCATATATTTT | CATRFLTGGASGNTIYF | TRBJ1-3 | TRBD1 | NA | TRBV24-1
TGTGCCAGCAGCCGTTTATACACCGGGGAGCTGTTTTTT | CASSRLYTGELFF | TRBJ2-2 | NA | NA | TRBV7-7
TGTGCCACCAGCGGGGGGCCTCGCAATCAGCCCCAGCATTTT | CATSGGPRNQPQHF | TRBJ1-5 | NA | NA | TRBV24-1
TGTGCCAGCAGTGAAGTAAGGGGCGCCCTCAATGAGCAGTTCTTC | CASSEVRGALNEQFF | TRBJ2-1 | NA | NA | TRBV25-1
TGTGCCAGCAGCCGACAGGACTCCTACGAGCAGTACTTC | CASSRQDSYEQYF | TRBJ2-7 | NA | NA | TRBV3-1/TRBV3-2
TGTGCCAGTGCTGGGAGGGGACGTCCGAACACCGGGGAGCTGTTTTTT | CASAGRGRPNTGELFF | TRBJ2-2 | TRBD2 | NA | TRBV19
TGTGCCAGCGTCAGGAGGAGCAATCAGCCCCAGCATTTT | CASVRRSNQPQHF | TRBJ1-5 | NA | NA | TRBV6-5
TGTGCCAGCAGCCAAGGGCCGGGACAGGGGCGCAATGAGCAGTTCTTC | CASSQGPGQGRNEQFF | TRBJ2-1 | TRBD1 | NA | TRBV3-1/TRBV3-2
TGTGCCAGCAGCCAGGGGACAGGGGACCAGCCCCAGCATTTT | CASSQGTGDQPQHF | TRBJ1-5 | TRBD1 | NA | TRBV3-1/TRBV3-2
TGTGCCAGCAGTTTAGGGCAGGGGGAAGAGACCCAGTACTTC | CASSLGQGEETQYF | TRBJ2-5 | TRBD1 | NA | TRBV28
TGTGCCAGCAGCGTAGCAGCCGGGACATGGGAACTGTTTTTT | CASSVAAGTWELFF | TRBJ1-4 | NA | NA | TRBV9
TGTGCCAGCAGCTTAGCGCTCAGCGGGAGTGATGAGCAGTTCTTC | CASSLALSGSDEQFF | TRBJ2-1 | TRBD2 | NA | TRBV7-7
TGTGCCAGCGCGGGCCGGGACTATAGCACAGATACGCAGTATTTT | CASAGRDYSTDTQYF | TRBJ2-3 | TRBD2 | NA | TRBV19